Listed below are T cell receptor beta chains from one sample, sequenced in a study of CD8+ T cells in alopecia areata. The repertoire was sequenced with immunoSEQ multiplex PCR; TCRdb's copy has only in-frame clones and lacks some. The sample has roughly 200,000 clones, around two fifths seen once. The material sequenced was CD4+ T cells sorted from blood, taken at approximately week 37, from a patient treated with tofacitinib. These receptors came from a human donor with alopecia areata. The CDR3 runs from the conserved cysteine through the conserved F or W. The D gene is left open where the match is weak. Only some rows state a clone size, as once, few, many or a class for expanded clones.

d_call	clone_size	v_call	j_call	cdr3_aa	cdr3_nt
.	.	TRBV9	TRBJ1-1	CASSVVSNTEAFF	TGTGCCAGCAGCGTAGTATCGAACACTGAAGCTTTCTTT
TRBD1	.	TRBV29-1	TRBJ2-1	CIGTGATEQFF	TGTATCGGGACAGGGGCTACTGAGCAGTTCTTC
.	few	TRBV29-1	TRBJ1-2	CSVWAEAKGYTF	TGCAGCGTCTGGGCGGAGGCGAAAGGCTACACCTTC
.	many	TRBV1	TRBJ2-2	CILTSGSLNTGELFF	TGCATCCTGACTAGCGGGAGTCTCAACACCGGGGAGCTGTTTTTT
TRBD1	.	TRBV20-1	TRBJ2-1	CKTGQAELF	TGCAAAACGGGACAGGCCGAACTCTTC
.	few	TRBV14	TRBJ1-1	CASSPILQATDTEAFF	TGTGCCAGCAGCCCCATCCTACAGGCCACGGACACTGAAGCTTTCTTT
TRBD1	.	TRBV4-2	TRBJ1-1	CASSHKTGDTEAFF	TGTGCCAGCAGCCACAAGACAGGGGACACTGAAGCTTTCTTT
TRBD1	.	TRBV4-1	TRBJ2-7	CASRPPGQVSYEQYF	TGCGCCAGCAGACCACCGGGACAGGTATCCTACGAGCAGTACTTC
.	few	TRBV29-1	TRBJ1-2	CSVGAGGYTF	TGCAGCGTGGGGGCGGGAGGCTACACCTTC
.	few	TRBV6-5	TRBJ1-2	CASSGRNYGYTF	TGTGCCAGCAGTGGACGGAACTATGGCTACACCTTC
.	.	TRBV29-1	TRBJ2-7	CSAGPQGGEQYF	TGCAGCGCCGGACCTCAGGGAGGCGAGCAGTACTTC
.	few	TRBV2	TRBJ2-7	CASARDSSYEQYF	TGTGCCAGCGCAAGGGACTCTTCCTACGAGCAGTACTTC
TRBD2	.	TRBV5-1	TRBJ2-5	CASSLVGLVETQYF	TGCGCCAGCAGCTTGGTAGGACTAGTGGAGACCCAGTACTTC
TRBD1	few	TRBV29-1	TRBJ2-3	CSVEGQGVDTQYF	TGCAGCGTTGAGGGACAGGGGGTAGATACGCAGTATTTT
.	once	TRBV27	TRBJ1-1	CASSAGQMNTEAFF	TGTGCCAGCAGCGCCGGACAGATGAACACTGAAGCTTTCTTT
TRBD2	few	TRBV7-7	TRBJ2-1	CASSPGLAGGLGDEQFF	TGTGCTAGCAGCCCGGGACTAGCGGGAGGGCTGGGCGATGAGCAGTTCTTC
.	.	TRBV28	TRBJ2-7	CASSFGGGFAYEQYF	TGTGCCAGCAGTTTCGGGGGCGGCTTTGCCTACGAGCAGTACTTC
.	.	TRBV5-4	TRBJ2-2	CASSLARGRNTGELFF	TGTGCCAGCAGCTTGGCCCGAGGGCGGAACACCGGGGAGCTGTTTTTT
.	.	TRBV5-6	TRBJ2-7	CASTGGARSYEQYF	TGTGCCAGCACCGGTGGTGCGCGCTCCTACGAGCAGTACTTC
.	few	TRBV5-1	TRBJ2-1	CASSLLGSDNEQFF	TGCGCCAGCAGCTTGTTGGGCTCCGACAATGAGCAGTTCTTC
.	.	TRBV5-6	TRBJ2-3	CASSSGEDTQYF	TGTGCCAGCAGCTCAGGAGAAGATACGCAGTATTTT
.	.	TRBV30	TRBJ1-1	CAWSDQGRNTEAFF	TGTGCCTGGTCTGACCAGGGCCGGAACACTGAAGCTTTCTTT
.	.	TRBV7-3	TRBJ2-4	CASSPGRGNIQYF	TGTGCCAGCAGCCCCGGACGCGGAAACATTCAGTACTTC
.	.	TRBV4-1	TRBJ1-5	CASGVQYSNQPQHF	TGCGCCAGCGGGGTACAGTATAGCAATCAGCCCCAGCATTTT
TRBD1	few	TRBV28	TRBJ1-2	CASTSQGEGAGRNYGYTF	TGTGCCAGCACCTCCCAGGGGGAGGGGGCCGGGCGGAACTATGGCTACACCTTC
.	few	TRBV27	TRBJ2-1	CASTPLGVVGNEQFF	TGTGCCAGCACGCCCCTCGGGGTAGTAGGAAATGAGCAGTTCTTC
.	.	TRBV29-1	TRBJ2-7	CSVETKASSYEQYF	TGCAGCGTTGAAACAAAAGCCAGCTCCTACGAGCAGTACTTC
TRBD1	many	TRBV6-6	TRBJ1-2	CASTAGGQGYTF	TGTGCCAGCACCGCAGGGGGCCAGGGCTACACCTTC
TRBD1	.	TRBV28	TRBJ2-6	CASSLPQGASGANVLTF	TGTGCCAGCAGTTTACCCCAGGGGGCATCTGGGGCCAACGTCCTGACTTTC
.	few	TRBV21-1	TRBJ2-7	CARARRGTGGTNF	TGTGCCAGGGCCCGAAGAGGGACAGGGGGAACGAACTTC
.	many	TRBV7-9	TRBJ1-4	CASSLGSRLEKLFF	TGTGCCAGCAGCTTAGGGTCGCGGCTTGAAAAACTGTTTTTT
.	few	TRBV7-2	TRBJ2-3	CASSLSRPDTQYF	TGTGCCAGCAGCTTATCCAGACCAGATACGCAGTATTTT
.	.	TRBV28	TRBJ2-4	CASSLPVKNIQYF	TGTGCCAGCAGCCTCCCGGTCAAAAACATTCAGTACTTC
.	.	TRBV30	TRBJ1-1	CAWSPGPYTEAFF	TGTGCCTGGAGCCCGGGGCCATACACTGAAGCTTTCTTT
.	.	TRBV9	TRBJ2-7	CASSVGGAGLYEQYF	TGTGCCAGCAGCGTAGGGGGAGCGGGCCTCTACGAGCAGTACTTC
TRBD2	.	TRBV7-2	TRBJ2-3	CASSLTSGSPIDTQYF	TGTGCCAGCAGCTTAACGAGCGGGAGTCCTATAGATACGCAGTATTTT
.	once	TRBV6-1	TRBJ2-2	CASSVRWDATNTGELFF	TGTGCCAGCAGTGTCCGTTGGGACGCTACGAACACCGGGGAGCTGTTTTTT